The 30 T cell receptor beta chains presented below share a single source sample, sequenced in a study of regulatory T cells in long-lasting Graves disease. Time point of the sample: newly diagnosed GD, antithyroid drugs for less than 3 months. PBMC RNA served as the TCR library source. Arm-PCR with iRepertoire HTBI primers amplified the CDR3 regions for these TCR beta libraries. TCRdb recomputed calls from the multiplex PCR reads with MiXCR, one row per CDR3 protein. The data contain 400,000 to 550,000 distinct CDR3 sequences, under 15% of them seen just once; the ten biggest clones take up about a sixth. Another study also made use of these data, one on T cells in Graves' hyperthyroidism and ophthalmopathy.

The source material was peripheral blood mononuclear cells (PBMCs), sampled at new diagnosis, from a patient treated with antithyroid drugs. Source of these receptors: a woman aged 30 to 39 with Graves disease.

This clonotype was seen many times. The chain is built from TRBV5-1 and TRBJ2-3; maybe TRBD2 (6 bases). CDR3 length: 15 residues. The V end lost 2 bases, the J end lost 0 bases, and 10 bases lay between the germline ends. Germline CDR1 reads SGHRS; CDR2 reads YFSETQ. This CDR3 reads CASSFSGTSTDTQYF. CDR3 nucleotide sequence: TGCGCCAGCAGCTTCTCAGGGACTAGCACAGATACGCAGTATTTT.

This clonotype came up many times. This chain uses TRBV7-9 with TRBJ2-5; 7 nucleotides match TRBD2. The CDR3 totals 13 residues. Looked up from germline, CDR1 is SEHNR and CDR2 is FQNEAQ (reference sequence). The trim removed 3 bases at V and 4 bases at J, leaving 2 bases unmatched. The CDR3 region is CASSLERGETQYF. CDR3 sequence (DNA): TGTGCCAGCAGCTTGGAGCGGGGAGAGACCCAGTACTTC.

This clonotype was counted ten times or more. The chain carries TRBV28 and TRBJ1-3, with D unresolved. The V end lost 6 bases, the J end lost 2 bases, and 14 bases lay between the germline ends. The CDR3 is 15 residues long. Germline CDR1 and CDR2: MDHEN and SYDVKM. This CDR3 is CASSRTGRTGNTIYF. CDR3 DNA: TGTGCCAGCAGCCGCACGGGGAGAACTGGAAACACCATATATTTT.

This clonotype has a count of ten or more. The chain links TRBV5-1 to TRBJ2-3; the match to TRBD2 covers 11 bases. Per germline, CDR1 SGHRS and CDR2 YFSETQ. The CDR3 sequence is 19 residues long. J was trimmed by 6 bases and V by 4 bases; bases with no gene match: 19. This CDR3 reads CASSHAETWTSGWIDTQYF. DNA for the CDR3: TGCGCCAGCAGCCACGCCGAAACCTGGACTAGCGGGTGGATTGATACGCAGTATTTT.

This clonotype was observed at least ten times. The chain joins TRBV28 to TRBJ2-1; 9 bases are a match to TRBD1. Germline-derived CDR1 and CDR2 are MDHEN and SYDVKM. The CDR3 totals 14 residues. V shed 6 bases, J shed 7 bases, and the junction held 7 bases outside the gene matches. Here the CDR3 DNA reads TGTGCCAGCAGGCGGGACAGGGTTATTAATGAGCAGTTCTTC. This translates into CASRRDRVINEQFF.

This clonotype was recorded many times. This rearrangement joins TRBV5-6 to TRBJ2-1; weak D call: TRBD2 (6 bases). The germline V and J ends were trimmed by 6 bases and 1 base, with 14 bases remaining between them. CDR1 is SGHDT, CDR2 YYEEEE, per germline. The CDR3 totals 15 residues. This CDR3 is CASTPSGGSYNEQFF. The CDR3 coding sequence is TGTGCCAGCACCCCGTCCGGGGGATCCTACAATGAGCAGTTCTTC.

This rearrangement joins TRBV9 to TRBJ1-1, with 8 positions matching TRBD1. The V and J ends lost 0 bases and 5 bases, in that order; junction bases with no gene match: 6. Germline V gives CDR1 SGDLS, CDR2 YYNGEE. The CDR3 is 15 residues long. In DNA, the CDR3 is TGTGCCAGCAGCGTAGGAAGGACAGGGCTGACTGAAGCTTTCTTT. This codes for CASSVGRTGLTEAFF.

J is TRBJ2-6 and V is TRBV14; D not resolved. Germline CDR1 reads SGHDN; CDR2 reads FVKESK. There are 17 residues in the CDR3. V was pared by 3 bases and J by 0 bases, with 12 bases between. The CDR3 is CASSHLTPISGANVLTF. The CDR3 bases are TGTGCCAGCAGCCACCTAACGCCCATCTCTGGGGCCAACGTCCTGACTTTC.

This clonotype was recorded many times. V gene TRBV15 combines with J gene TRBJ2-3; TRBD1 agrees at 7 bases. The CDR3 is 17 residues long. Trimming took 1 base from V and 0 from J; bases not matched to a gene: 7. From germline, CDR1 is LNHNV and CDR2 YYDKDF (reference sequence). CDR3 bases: TGTGCCACCAGCAGAGGATCCGGGACAGCAAGCACAGATACGCAGTATTTT. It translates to CATSRGSGTASTDTQYF.

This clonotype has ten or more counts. CDR3 residues: CASSGSGNGEQFF. DNA of the CDR3: TGTGCCAGCTCGGGTAGCGGGAACGGTGAGCAGTTCTTC. The chain recombines TRBV2 with TRBJ2-1; the match to TRBD2 covers 8 bases. J was trimmed by 9 bases and V by 8 bases; bases with no gene match: 9. This CDR3 is built from 13 residues. The germline CDR1 and CDR2 sequences are SNHLY and FYNNEI.

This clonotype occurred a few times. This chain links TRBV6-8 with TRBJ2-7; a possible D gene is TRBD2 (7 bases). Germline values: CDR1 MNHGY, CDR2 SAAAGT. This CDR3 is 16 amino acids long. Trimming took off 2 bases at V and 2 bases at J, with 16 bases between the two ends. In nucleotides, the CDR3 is TGTGCCAGCAGTTACGGGGGGGCTAGGAGCCCCTACGAGCAGTACTTC. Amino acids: CASSYGGARSPYEQYF.

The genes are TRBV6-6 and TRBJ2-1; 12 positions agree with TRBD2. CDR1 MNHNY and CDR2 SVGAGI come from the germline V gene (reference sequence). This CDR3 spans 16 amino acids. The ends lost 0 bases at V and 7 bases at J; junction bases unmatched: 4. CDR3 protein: CASSYSPSGRGNEQFF. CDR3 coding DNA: TGTGCCAGCAGTTACTCGCCTAGCGGGAGGGGGAATGAGCAGTTCTTC.

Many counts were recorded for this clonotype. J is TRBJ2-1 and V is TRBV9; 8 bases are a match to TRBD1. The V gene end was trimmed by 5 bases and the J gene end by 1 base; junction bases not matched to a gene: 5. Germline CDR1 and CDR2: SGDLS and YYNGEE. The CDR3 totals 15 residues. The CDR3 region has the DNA TGTGCCAGCAGTGTCGGGACAGGTTCCTACAATGAGCAGTTCTTC. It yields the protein CASSVGTGSYNEQFF.

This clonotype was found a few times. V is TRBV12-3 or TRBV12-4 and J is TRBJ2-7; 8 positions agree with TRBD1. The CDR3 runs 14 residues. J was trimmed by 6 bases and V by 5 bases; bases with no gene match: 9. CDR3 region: CASSPTGVSAEQYF. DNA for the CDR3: TGTGCCAGCAGTCCGACAGGGGTGTCGGCCGAGCAGTACTTC.

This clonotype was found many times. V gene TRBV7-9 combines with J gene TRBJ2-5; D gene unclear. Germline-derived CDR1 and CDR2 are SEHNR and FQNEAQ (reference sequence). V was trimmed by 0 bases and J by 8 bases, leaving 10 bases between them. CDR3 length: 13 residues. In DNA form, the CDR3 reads TGTGCCAGCAGCTTAGCCTCCACCTTCACCCAGTACTTC. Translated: CASSLASTFTQYF. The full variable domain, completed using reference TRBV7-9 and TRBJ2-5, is DTGVSQNPRHKITKRGQNVTFRCDPISEHNRLYWYRQTLGQGPEFLTYFQNEAQLEKSRLLSDRFSAERPKGSFSTLEIQRTEQGDSAMYLCASSLASTFTQYFGPGTRLLVL.

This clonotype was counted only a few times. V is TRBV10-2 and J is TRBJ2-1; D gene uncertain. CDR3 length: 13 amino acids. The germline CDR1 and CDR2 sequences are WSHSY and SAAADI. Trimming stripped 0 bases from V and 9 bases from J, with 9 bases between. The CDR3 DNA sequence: TGCGCCAGCAGTGAGTCCTCCCACGGTGAGCAGTTCTTC. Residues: CASSESSHGEQFF.

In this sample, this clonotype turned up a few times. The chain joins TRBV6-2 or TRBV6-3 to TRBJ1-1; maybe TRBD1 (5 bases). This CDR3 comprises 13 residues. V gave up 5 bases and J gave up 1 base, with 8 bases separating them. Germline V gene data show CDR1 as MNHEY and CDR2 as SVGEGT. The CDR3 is CASSGGGNTEAFF. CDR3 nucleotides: TGTGCCAGCAGTGGCGGGGGGAACACTGAAGCTTTCTTT.

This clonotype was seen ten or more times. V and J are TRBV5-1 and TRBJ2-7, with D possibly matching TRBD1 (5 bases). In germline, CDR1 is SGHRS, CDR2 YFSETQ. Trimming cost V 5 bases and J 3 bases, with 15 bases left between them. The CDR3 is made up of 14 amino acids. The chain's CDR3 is CASRTAGNDYEQYF. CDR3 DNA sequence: TGCGCCAGCAGGACGGCAGGGAATGACTACGAGCAGTACTTC.

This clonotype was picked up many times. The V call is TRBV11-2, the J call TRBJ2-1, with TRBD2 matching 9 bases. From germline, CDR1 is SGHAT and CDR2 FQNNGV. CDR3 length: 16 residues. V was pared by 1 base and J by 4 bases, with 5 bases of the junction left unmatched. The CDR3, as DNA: TGTGCCAGCAGCTTAGTGGTGACTAGCGGTTACAATGAGCAGTTCTTC. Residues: CASSLVVTSGYNEQFF.

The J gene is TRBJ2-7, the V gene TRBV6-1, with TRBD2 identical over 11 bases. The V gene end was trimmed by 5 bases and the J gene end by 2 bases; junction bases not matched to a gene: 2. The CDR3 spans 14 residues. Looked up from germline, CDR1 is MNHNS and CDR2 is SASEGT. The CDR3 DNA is TGTGCCAGCAGTCCACTAGCGGGAGCCTACGAGCAGTACTTC. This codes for CASSPLAGAYEQYF.

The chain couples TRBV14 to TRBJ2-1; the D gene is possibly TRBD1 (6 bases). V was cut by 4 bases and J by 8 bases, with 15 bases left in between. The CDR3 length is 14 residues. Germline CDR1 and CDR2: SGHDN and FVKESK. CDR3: CASSPWTAYDEQFF. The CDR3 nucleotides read TGTGCCAGCAGCCCATGGACAGCGTACGATGAGCAGTTCTTC. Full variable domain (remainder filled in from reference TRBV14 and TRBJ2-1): EAGVTQFPSHSVIEKGQTVTLRCDPISGHDNLYWYRRVMGKEIKFLLHFVKESKQDESGMPNNRFLAERTGGTYSTLKVQPAELEDSGVYFCASSPWTAYDEQFFGPGTRLTVL.

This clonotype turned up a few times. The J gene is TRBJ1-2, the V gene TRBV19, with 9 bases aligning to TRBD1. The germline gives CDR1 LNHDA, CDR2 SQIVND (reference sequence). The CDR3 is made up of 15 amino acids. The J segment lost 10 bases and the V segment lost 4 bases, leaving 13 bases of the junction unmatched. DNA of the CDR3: TGTGCCAGTAGTACCCTCAGGACAGGGGTCTCTGACTACACCTTC. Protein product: CASSTLRTGVSDYTF.

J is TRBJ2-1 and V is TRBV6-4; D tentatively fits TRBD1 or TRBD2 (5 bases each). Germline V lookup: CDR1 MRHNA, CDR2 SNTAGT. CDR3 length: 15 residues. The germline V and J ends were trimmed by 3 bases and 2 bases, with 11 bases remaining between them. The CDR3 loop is CASSEERGAYNEQFF. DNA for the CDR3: TGTGCCAGCAGTGAGGAACGGGGCGCCTACAATGAGCAGTTCTTC.

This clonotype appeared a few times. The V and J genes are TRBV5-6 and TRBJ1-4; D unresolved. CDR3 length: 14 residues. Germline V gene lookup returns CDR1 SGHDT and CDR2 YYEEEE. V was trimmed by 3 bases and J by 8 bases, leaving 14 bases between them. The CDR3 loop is CASSSPWGREKLFF. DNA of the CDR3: TGTGCCAGCAGCTCACCATGGGGTAGGGAAAAACTGTTTTTT. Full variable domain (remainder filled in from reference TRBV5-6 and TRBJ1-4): DAGVTQSPTHLIKTRGQQVTLRCSPKSGHDTVSWYQQALGQGPQFIFQYYEEEERQRGNFPDRFSGHQFPNYSSELNVNALLLGDSALYLCASSSPWGREKLFFGSGTQLSVL.

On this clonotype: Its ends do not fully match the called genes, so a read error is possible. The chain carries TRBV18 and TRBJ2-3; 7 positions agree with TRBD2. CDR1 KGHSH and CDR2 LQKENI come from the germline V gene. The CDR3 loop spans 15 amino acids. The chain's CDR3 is CASSPTSKTTNTQYF. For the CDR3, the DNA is TGTGCCAGCTCACCGACTAGCAAGACCACAAATACGCAGTATTTT.

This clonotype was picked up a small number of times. CDR3 in DNA: TGTGCCAGCAGCTTAGACGGGGGGCGGTACCAAGAGACCCAGTACTTC. It yields the protein CASSLDGGRYQETQYF. This chain uses TRBV11-2 with TRBJ2-5, with D tentatively TRBD2 (7 bases). There are 16 residues in the CDR3. The V gene's germline CDR1 is SGHAT and CDR2 FQNNGV. Trimming stripped 0 bases from V and 0 bases from J, with 11 bases between.

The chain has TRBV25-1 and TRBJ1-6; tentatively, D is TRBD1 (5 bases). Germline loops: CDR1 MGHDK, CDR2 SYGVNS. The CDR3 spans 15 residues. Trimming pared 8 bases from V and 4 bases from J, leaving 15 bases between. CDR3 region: CASDSRDGYNSPLHF. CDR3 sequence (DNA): TGTGCCAGCGACTCCCGGGACGGTTATAATTCACCCCTCCACTTT.

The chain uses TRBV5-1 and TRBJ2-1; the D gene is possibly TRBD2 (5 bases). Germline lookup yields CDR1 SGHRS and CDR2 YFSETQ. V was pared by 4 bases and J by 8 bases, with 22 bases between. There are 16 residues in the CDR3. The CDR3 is CASSPWRAGLRDEQFF. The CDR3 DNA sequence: TGCGCCAGCAGCCCGTGGCGGGCTGGCTTAAGGGATGAGCAGTTCTTC.

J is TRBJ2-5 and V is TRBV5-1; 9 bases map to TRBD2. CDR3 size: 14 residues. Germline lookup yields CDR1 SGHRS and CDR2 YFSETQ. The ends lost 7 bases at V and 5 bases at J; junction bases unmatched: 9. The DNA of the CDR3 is TGCGCCAGCGCAGGACTAGCGCCCCATGAGACCCAGTACTTC. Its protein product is CASAGLAPHETQYF. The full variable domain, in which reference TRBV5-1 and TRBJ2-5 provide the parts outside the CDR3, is KAGVTQTPRYLIKTRGQQVTLSCSPISGHRSVSWYQQTPGQGLQFLFEYFSETQRNKGNFPGRFSGRQFSNSRSEMNVSTLELGDSALYLCASAGLAPHETQYFGPGTRLLVL.

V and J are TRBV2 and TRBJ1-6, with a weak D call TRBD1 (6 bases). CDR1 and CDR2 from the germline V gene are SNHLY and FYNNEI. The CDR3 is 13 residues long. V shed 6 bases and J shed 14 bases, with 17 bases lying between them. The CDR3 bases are TGTGCCAGCAGGATCGACAGGACCGTGACCCTCCACTTT. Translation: CASRIDRTVTLHF.